These T cell receptor beta chains were read from a single sample in a study of blood T cell repertoires in COVID-19. Produced via immunoSEQ multiplex PCR; TCRdb's table is partial and in-frame only. The sample shows a few hundred thousand clones, roughly 90% of them seen only once. Sequences were obtained from peripheral blood. These receptors were obtained from a man aged 18 to 30 with COVID-19, enrolled during active disease. The CDR3 runs from the conserved cysteine through the conserved F or W. Each record gives: J gene, D gene, CDR3 length, V gene, CDR3 DNA, CDR3 protein. D genes are given only for firm matches.

J gene: TRBJ1-2; D gene: -; CDR3 length: 16; V gene: TRBV4-1; CDR3 DNA: TGCGCCAGCAGCCAGATAACAGGCACGTCTAACTATGGCTACACCTTC; CDR3 protein: CASSQITGTSNYGYTF
J gene: TRBJ2-1; D gene: TRBD1; CDR3 length: 15; V gene: TRBV28; CDR3 DNA: TGTGCCAGCAGTCCGAGTGGGACAGGGGTCAATGAGCAGTTCTTC; CDR3 protein: CASSPSGTGVNEQFF
J gene: TRBJ2-3; D gene: TRBD2; CDR3 length: 15; V gene: TRBV18; CDR3 DNA: TGTGCCAGCTCACCCCTAGCGGGAGTGGTGGATACGCAGTATTTT; CDR3 protein: CASSPLAGVVDTQYF
J gene: TRBJ2-3; D gene: TRBD1; CDR3 length: 16; V gene: TRBV5-4; CDR3 DNA: TGTGCCAGCAGCAAGGACAGGGGGCGCACGACAGATACGCAGTATTTT; CDR3 protein: CASSKDRGRTTDTQYF
J gene: TRBJ2-3; D gene: -; CDR3 length: 14; V gene: TRBV10-3; CDR3 DNA: TGTGCCATCAGTGAAGGGGCGGAGACAGATACGCAGTATTTT; CDR3 protein: CAISEGAETDTQYF
J gene: TRBJ2-2; D gene: TRBD1; CDR3 length: 16; V gene: TRBV5-5; CDR3 DNA: TGTGCCAGCAGCTTGGTGGCAGGGGGATACACCGGGGAGCTGTTTTTT; CDR3 protein: CASSLVAGGYTGELFF
J gene: TRBJ2-7; D gene: TRBD1; CDR3 length: 15; V gene: TRBV7-9; CDR3 DNA: TGTGCCAGCAGCTCGGGACAGGCTTATAACTACGAGCAGTACTTC; CDR3 protein: CASSSGQAYNYEQYF
J gene: TRBJ2-1; D gene: TRBD2; CDR3 length: 18; V gene: TRBV7-8; CDR3 DNA: TGTGCCAGCAGCTTAGCGCGGCTAGCGGGGGACTGGGTCTATGAGCAGTTCTTC; CDR3 protein: CASSLARLAGDWVYEQFF
J gene: TRBJ2-7; D gene: -; CDR3 length: 13; V gene: TRBV6-5; CDR3 DNA: TGTGCCAGCAGGGAGACTATTATCTACGAGCAGTACTTC; CDR3 protein: CASRETIIYEQYF
J gene: TRBJ2-7; D gene: -; CDR3 length: 14; V gene: TRBV24-1; CDR3 DNA: TGTGCCACCAGTGGTGGGACACGCCCGAGTGAGCAGTACTTC; CDR3 protein: CATSGGTRPSEQYF
J gene: TRBJ2-3; D gene: -; CDR3 length: 13; V gene: TRBV12-3/TRBV12-4; CDR3 DNA: TGTGCCAGCAGAGGAGGGGGCGCAGATACGCAGTATTTT; CDR3 protein: CASRGGGADTQYF